Reported below is one T cell receptor beta chain. The antigen is unknown. Germline V CDR1 and CDR2: SGHDN, FVKESK. This CDR3 region has 16 residues. Between the trimmed V and J ends, which lost 4 bases and 8 bases, there was a span of 20 bases. The sample comes from a study of T cell responses to AZD1222 COVID-19 vaccine. Some clones are missing from TCRdb's copy, which holds only in-frame ones; the method was immunoSEQ multiplex PCR. The sample consists of around 99,000 clones, around 87% of them appearing once. Findings of the study overall: At baseline, just five to seven AZD1222 recipients tested seropositive. Repertoire sampling happened only post peak T cell response. Donor demographics were predominantly white British with a female majority; clonal diversity may be underestimated. Spike-specific TCR breadth and depth grew following two AZD1222 doses.

The sample here was peripheral blood, taken 28 days after the second AZD1222 dose. The chain uses TRBV14 and TRBJ1-4; D is ambiguous. This receptor was taken from an adult who received the AZD1222 COVID-19 vaccine. The CDR3 sequence is CASSLVWRPSGEKLFF. CDR3 nucleotides: TGTGCCAGCAGCCTTGTTTGGAGGCCATCTGGGGAAAAACTGTTTTTT.